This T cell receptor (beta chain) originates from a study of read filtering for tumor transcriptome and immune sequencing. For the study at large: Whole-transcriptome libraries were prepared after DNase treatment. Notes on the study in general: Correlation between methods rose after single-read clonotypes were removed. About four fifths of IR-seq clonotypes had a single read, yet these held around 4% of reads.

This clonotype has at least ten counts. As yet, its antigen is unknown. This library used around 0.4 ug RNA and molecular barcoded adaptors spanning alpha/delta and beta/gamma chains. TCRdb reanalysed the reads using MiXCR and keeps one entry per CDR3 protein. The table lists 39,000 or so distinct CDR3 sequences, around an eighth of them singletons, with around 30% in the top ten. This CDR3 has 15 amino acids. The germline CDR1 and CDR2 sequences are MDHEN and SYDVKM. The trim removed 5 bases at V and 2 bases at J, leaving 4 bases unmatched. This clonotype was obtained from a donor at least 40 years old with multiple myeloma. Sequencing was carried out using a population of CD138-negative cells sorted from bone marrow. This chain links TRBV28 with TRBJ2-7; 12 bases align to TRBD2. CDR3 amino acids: CASSPRLAGAYEQYF. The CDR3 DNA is TGTGCCAGCAGTCCCCGACTAGCGGGAGCCTACGAGCAGTACTTC.